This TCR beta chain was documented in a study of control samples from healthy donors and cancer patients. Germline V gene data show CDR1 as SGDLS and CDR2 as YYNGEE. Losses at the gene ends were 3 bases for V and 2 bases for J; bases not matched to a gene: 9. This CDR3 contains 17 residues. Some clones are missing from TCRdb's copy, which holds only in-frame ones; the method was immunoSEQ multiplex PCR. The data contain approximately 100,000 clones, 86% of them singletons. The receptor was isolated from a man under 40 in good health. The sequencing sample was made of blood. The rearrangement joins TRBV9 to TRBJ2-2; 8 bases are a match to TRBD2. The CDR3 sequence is CASSARGSGGNTGELFF. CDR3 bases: TGTGCCAGCAGCGCCCGGGGAAGCGGGGGAAACACCGGGGAGCTGTTTTTT.